Detailed here is one TCR beta chain. The antigen is undetermined. V was shortened by 2 bases and J by 1 base, with 8 bases between the two germline ends. This CDR3 contains 14 residues. This record belongs to a study of T cells after yellow fever vaccination. The study, taken as a whole, reports: Peak timing came faster in the weaker secondary response, day 5 versus 15. One caveat is that FACS-sorted repertoires could contain abundant clonotypes contaminating from the bulk population. Reappearance after the booster was seen for most primary-vaccination clones, at approximately 97% CD4 and 80% to 90% CD8.

By 5'RACE template switching, TCR cDNA was produced, with a universal primer site and UMIs added in the process. TCRdb re-analysed the 5' RACE reads in MiXCR, keeping a single row per CDR3 protein. This table holds around 500,000 distinct CDR3 sequences, less than 25% found once. Material: PBMCs, obtained 20 to 25 days after the first yellow fever vaccination. The TCR sequence derives from a man younger than 35 who received the YFV17D yellow fever vaccine. The chain links TRBV12-3 or TRBV12-4 to TRBJ1-1, with no clear D. CDR3 protein: CASSLMNPNTEAFF. The CDR3 DNA follows: TGTGCCAGCAGTTTAATGAATCCGAACACTGAAGCTTTCTTT.